These T cell receptor beta chains were read from a single sample in a study of CD8 T cells in Susac syndrome. TCRdb redid the calling of the immunoSEQ multiplex PCR reads with MiXCR, one entry per CDR3 protein. The sample includes about 200,000 distinct CDR3 sequences, 91% of them seen just once. Sequenced: CD4+ T cells from PBMCs. All receptors derive from a human donor with Susac syndrome. Both conserved end residues are part of each CDR3. Each record gives: J gene, V gene, D gene, CDR3 protein. D genes are given only for firm matches.

>TRBJ2-5|TRBV7-2|TRBD2
CASSLNSGGLYQETQYF
>TRBJ2-1|TRBV10-3|.
CAIIRTIGIECNEQFF
>TRBJ2-5|TRBV6-5|.
CASSSPGLRGTQYF
>TRBJ2-7|TRBV10-2|TRBD1
CASRELQGTYYEQYF
>TRBJ2-2|TRBV9|.
CASSVVGWDTGELFF
>TRBJ1-2|TRBV30|.
CAWSNGGGRGYTF
>TRBJ1-3|TRBV18|.
CASSPVASSGNTIYF
>TRBJ2-1|TRBV11-1|.
CASSPLQGRNEQFF
>TRBJ1-5|TRBV5-1|.
CASSFGDFNQPQHF
>TRBJ1-2|TRBV30|.
CAWNQRIRGGHYGYTF
>TRBJ2-5|TRBV20-1|TRBD2
CLFREGRTQYF
>TRBJ2-3|TRBV3-1|TRBD2
CASSRRASGATSTDTQYF
>TRBJ2-5|TRBV28|.
CASKRGGQGIQYF
>TRBJ2-3|TRBV9|TRBD2
CASSATTSGRTDTQYF
>TRBJ1-1|TRBV6-8|.
CASRFTEAFF
>TRBJ2-5|TRBV18|.
CASSPPSKETQYF
>TRBJ2-5|TRBV15|.
CATSRDLGEQETQYF
>TRBJ2-7|TRBV27|.
CASSLFGERKQYF
>TRBJ2-7|TRBV6-5|TRBD2
CASRLGTRFEQYF
>TRBJ1-5|TRBV20-1|.
CSARKRGQPQHF
>TRBJ2-7|TRBV6-6|.
CASSHRDEQYF
>TRBJ2-1|TRBV6-1|.
CASSSSPSYNEQFF
>TRBJ1-2|TRBV2|.
CASSELLVQPF
>TRBJ1-4|TRBV19|.
CASSTSTGGEKLFF
>TRBJ1-1|TRBV12-3/TRBV12-4|.
CASSLVQNTEAFF
>TRBJ2-7|TRBV5-1|TRBD1
CASSSQGQGVYEQYF
>TRBJ1-1|TRBV20-1|.
CSASYFFGVNTEAFF
>TRBJ1-5|TRBV25-1|.
CASSFAGVGQPQHF
>TRBJ1-6|TRBV27|TRBD1
CASSPLWRTGHNSPLHF
>TRBJ1-1|TRBV6-5|.
CASSYSRGGATEAFF
>TRBJ2-1|TRBV11-2|TRBD2
CASSLDRLAGHEQFF
>TRBJ1-5|TRBV27|.
CASSSRGFNQPQHF
>TRBJ1-4|TRBV7-2|.
CASSLASGGNEKLFF
>TRBJ2-1|TRBV3-1|.
CASSQVGEQFF
>TRBJ2-5|TRBV11-3|.
CASSLGAAQETQYF
>TRBJ2-1|TRBV18|TRBD1
CASSTTAPGTASYNEQFF
>TRBJ2-7|TRBV4-1|.
CASSPDESSSYEQYF
>TRBJ1-1|TRBV6-1|.
CASSDGHLTEAFF
>TRBJ2-5|TRBV10-3|.
CAISGTDQETQYF
>TRBJ2-1|TRBV12-3/TRBV12-4|.
CASRTRQAGFNEQFF
>TRBJ2-6|TRBV25-1|.
CASSLLDSGANVLTF
>TRBJ2-1|TRBV5-1|.
CASSSGNTGPHEQFF
>TRBJ2-1|TRBV3-1|.
CASSKTYNEQFF
>TRBJ1-2|TRBV19|TRBD1
CASSATGEGYGYTF
>TRBJ1-2|TRBV29-1|TRBD1
CSVERRQGVRYGYTF
>TRBJ2-7|TRBV10-3|.
CAIRGSEDPYEQYF
>TRBJ1-6|TRBV25-1|.
CASSWGGDSPLHF
>TRBJ2-7|TRBV28|TRBD2
CASGGVGRAREQYF
>TRBJ1-1|TRBV6-5|.
CASSTGRLSNTEAFF
>TRBJ2-6|TRBV6-4|.
CASSREPGANVLTF
>TRBJ1-2|TRBV25-1|.
CASSAFGAGYTF
>TRBJ2-5|TRBV7-2|TRBD2
CASSLVGVAGGSKTQYF
>TRBJ2-1|TRBV5-1|TRBD2
CASSLSGEYNEQFF
>TRBJ2-5|TRBV28|.
CASTLAGRPQETQYF
>TRBJ1-4|TRBV11-2|.
CASGLGLGEKLFF